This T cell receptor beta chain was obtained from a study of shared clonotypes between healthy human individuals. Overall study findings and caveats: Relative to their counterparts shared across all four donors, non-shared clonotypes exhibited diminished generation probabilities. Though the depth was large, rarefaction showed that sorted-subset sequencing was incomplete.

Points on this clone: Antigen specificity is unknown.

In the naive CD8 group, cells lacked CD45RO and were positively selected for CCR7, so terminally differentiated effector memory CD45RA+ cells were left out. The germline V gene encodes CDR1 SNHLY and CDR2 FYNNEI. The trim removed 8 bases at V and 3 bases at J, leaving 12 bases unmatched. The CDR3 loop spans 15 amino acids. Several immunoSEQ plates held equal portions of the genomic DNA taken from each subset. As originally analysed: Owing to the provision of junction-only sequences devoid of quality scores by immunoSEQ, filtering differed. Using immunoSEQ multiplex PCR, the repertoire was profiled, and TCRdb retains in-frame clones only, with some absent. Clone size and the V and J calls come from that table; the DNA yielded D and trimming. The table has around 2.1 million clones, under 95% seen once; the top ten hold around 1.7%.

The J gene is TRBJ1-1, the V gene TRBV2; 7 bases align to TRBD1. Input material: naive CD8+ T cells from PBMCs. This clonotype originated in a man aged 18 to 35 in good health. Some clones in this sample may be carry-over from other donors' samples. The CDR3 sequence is CASSEGARRDTEAFF. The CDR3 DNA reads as TGTGCCAGCTCCGAGGGGGCTCGGCGGGACACTGAAGCTTTCTTT.